The 28 T cell receptor beta chains presented below share a single source sample, sequenced in a study of shared clonotypes between healthy human individuals. The repertoire was sequenced with immunoSEQ multiplex PCR; TCRdb's copy has only in-frame clones and lacks some. The sample contains some 2.1 million clones, around 95% of which appear only once. Specimen: naive CD4+ T cells sorted from blood. The sample's subset: CD45RA+ positively selected. These receptors came from a man between 18 and 29 years old in good health.

This clone was found once. The chain links TRBV10-2 to TRBJ1-5, with 11 bases matching TRBD1. This CDR3 is 20 amino acids long. V lost 3 bases and J lost 0; bases outside the gene matches: 13. From germline, CDR1 is WSHSY and CDR2 SAAADI. This CDR3 reads CASSESTPGQGVGSNQPQHF. CDR3 bases: TGCGCCAGCAGTGAATCGACGCCGGGACAGGGGGTTGGTAGCAATCAGCCCCAGCATTTT.

A note on this clone: This sample also contains other DNA sequences that code for the same CDR3. The CDR3, as DNA: TGTGCCAGCTCACCTCCTGTGGCAGATACGCAGTATTTT. Residues: CASSPPVADTQYF. The chain couples TRBV18 to TRBJ2-3; D gene ambiguous. V was cut by 3 bases and J by 4 bases, with 8 bases left in between. This CDR3 comprises 13 residues. Germline V lookup: CDR1 KGHSH, CDR2 LQKENI.

This chain links TRBV10-3 with TRBJ2-7; 7 nucleotides align to TRBD1. Germline CDR1 ENHRY, CDR2 SYGVKD. The CDR3 has 12 residues. V gave up 3 bases and J gave up 7 bases; unmatched junction bases: 3. The CDR3, as DNA: TGTGCCATCAGTGAAGGGGGCAGTGAGCAGTACTTC. Its translation: CAISEGGSEQYF.

The chain recombines TRBV28 with TRBJ2-7, with D perhaps matching TRBD1 (6 bases). CDR3 length equals 15 residues. Trimming left V 5 bases short and J 3 bases short, with 17 bases between. Germline CDR1 MDHEN, CDR2 SYDVKM. The DNA for the CDR3 is TGTGCCAGCAGTCCCCTTCTTGGGGGCGGCTACGAGCAGTACTTC. This encodes CASSPLLGGGYEQYF.

The chain carries TRBV7-8 and TRBJ2-5; D might be TRBD2 (6 bases). The V gene lost 0 bases and the J gene lost 2 bases, with 13 bases spanning the gap. CDR1 and CDR2 from the germline V gene are SGHVS and FQNEAQ. The CDR3 covers 16 residues. The CDR3 DNA reads TGTGCCAGCAGCTTAGCCCTGGGGGGTGATCAAGAGACCCAGTACTTC. Its protein product is CASSLALGGDQETQYF.

The chain couples TRBV5-4 to TRBJ1-6; 7 nucleotides match TRBD1. There are 15 residues in the CDR3. Trimming took 4 bases from V and 7 from J; bases not matched to a gene: 8. Germline CDR1 is SGHNT and CDR2 is YYREEE (reference sequence). CDR3 protein: CASSPGWDSNSPLHF. For the CDR3, the DNA is TGTGCCAGCAGCCCAGGCTGGGACAGCAATTCACCCCTCCACTTT.

The J gene is TRBJ1-2, the V gene TRBV6-1, with D uncertain. This CDR3 has 14 residues. V lost 2 bases and J 4 bases, leaving 11 bases between the germline ends. From germline, CDR1 is MNHNS and CDR2 SASEGT. DNA of the CDR3: TGTGCCAGCAGTGAATCCGACTTTACCTATGGCTACACCTTC. Residues: CASSESDFTYGYTF.

For this clone: Distinct nucleotide sequences in the sample also encode this CDR3. The chain couples TRBV5-1 to TRBJ2-2; 8 nucleotides align to TRBD1. The CDR3 runs 15 residues. Germline assignment: CDR1 SGHRS and CDR2 YFSETQ. V trimming: 4 bases; J trimming: 1 base; junction bases outside the gene matches: 3. The CDR3 coding sequence is TGCGCCAGCAGCCTGGACAGGGTGAACACCGGGGAGCTGTTTTTT. Encoded protein: CASSLDRVNTGELFF.

The chain is built from TRBV27 and TRBJ2-7; 13 bases line up with TRBD2. This CDR3 spans 17 amino acids. Looked up from germline, CDR1 is MNHEY and CDR2 is SMNVEV (reference sequence). The J segment lost 3 bases and the V segment lost 6 bases, leaving 11 bases of the junction unmatched. CDR3 sequence: CASSPGTSGVRRYEQYF. The CDR3, as DNA: TGTGCCAGCAGCCCGGGGACTAGCGGGGTTCGGCGCTACGAGCAGTACTTC.

The V and J genes are TRBV11-2 and TRBJ2-1, with D unclear. This CDR3 has 17 amino acids. V lost 2 bases, J lost 0 bases, and 14 bases lay in between. Germline V CDR1 and CDR2: SGHAT, FQNNGV. Here the CDR3 DNA reads TGTGCCAGCAGCTTAAGAATAACCTCGAGCTCCTACAATGAGCAGTTCTTC. Translating it yields CASSLRITSSSYNEQFF. Drawing the rest from reference TRBV11-2 and TRBJ2-1, the complete variable domain is EAGVAQSPRYKIIEKRQSVAFWCNPISGHATLYWYQQILGQGPKLLIQFQNNGVVDDSQLPKDRFSAERLKGVDSTLKIQPAKLEDSAVYLCASSLRITSSSYNEQFFGPGTRLTVL.

The chain recombines TRBV5-1 with TRBJ2-7; possible D gene TRBD2, 6 bases. The CDR3 has 14 amino acids. Trimming took off 1 base at V and 5 bases at J, with 13 bases between the two ends. Germline V gene data show CDR1 as SGHRS and CDR2 as YFSETQ. The CDR3 DNA reads TGCGCCAGCAGCTTGATTTCCGGGAGTGACGAGCAGTACTTC. Its protein is CASSLISGSDEQYF.

The rearrangement links TRBV28 to TRBJ2-5; TRBD1 matches at 7 bases. The CDR3 consists of 15 residues. Losses at the gene ends were 6 bases for V and 0 bases for J; bases not matched to a gene: 7. CDR1 is MDHEN and CDR2 is SYDVKM in the germline V gene. This chain's CDR3 is CASSLGQNDQETQYF. The CDR3 DNA reads TGTGCCAGCAGCTTGGGACAGAATGACCAAGAGACCCAGTACTTC.

V usage is TRBV5-6 and J usage is TRBJ2-5; 11 positions agree with TRBD2. The junction had 7 bases not matched to a gene; V was cut back by 4 bases and J by 2 bases. CDR1 and CDR2 from the germline V gene are SGHDT and YYEEEE. The CDR3 runs to 16 residues. The CDR3 reads CASSLTSGGYQETQYF. The CDR3 DNA is TGTGCCAGCAGCCTTACTAGCGGGGGATATCAAGAGACCCAGTACTTC.

This sequence joins TRBV6-5 and TRBJ1-5; D uncertain. Per germline, CDR1 MNHEY and CDR2 SVGAGI. V lost 0 bases and J lost 4, with 10 bases in between. The CDR3 runs to 15 residues. The CDR3 here is CASSYSKTPNQPQHF. CDR3 DNA sequence: TGTGCCAGCAGTTACTCGAAGACCCCTAATCAGCCCCAGCATTTT.

The chain uses TRBV18 and TRBJ1-1; D may be TRBD1 (6 bases). CDR1 and CDR2 (germline): KGHSH, LQKENI. V lost 3 bases and J 8 bases, leaving 19 bases between the germline ends. CDR3 length equals 15 residues. CDR3 DNA: TGTGCCAGCTCACCGAACGAGATACAGGGAGGCGAAGCTTTCTTT. It codes for CASSPNEIQGGEAFF.

The V gene is TRBV18, the J gene TRBJ2-3; D is unresolved. Looked up from germline, CDR1 is KGHSH and CDR2 is LQKENI. V was trimmed by 2 bases and J by 5 bases, leaving 11 bases between them. This CDR3 contains 14 residues. The CDR3 here is CASSPETRVDTQYF. CDR3 DNA sequence: TGTGCCAGCTCACCAGAGACCCGCGTAGATACGCAGTATTTT.

V gene TRBV19 combines with J gene TRBJ2-7; 12 bases map to TRBD2. This CDR3 region has 14 residues. V lost 6 bases and J lost 4; bases outside the gene matches: 4. Germline V gene lookup returns CDR1 LNHDA and CDR2 SQIVND (reference sequence). CDR3 protein: CASSGLAGIYEQYF. CDR3 DNA: TGTGCCAGTAGCGGACTAGCGGGAATTTACGAGCAGTACTTC.

The CDR3 DNA sequence: TGTGCCAGCAGCCCGATACAGGGTCCGCAGTATTTT. Encoded protein: CASSPIQGPQYF. The V gene is TRBV7-2, the J gene TRBJ2-3; TRBD1 might be the D (6 bases). Germline assignment: CDR1 SGHTA and CDR2 FQGNSA. This CDR3 is 12 amino acids long. Between the trimmed V and J ends, which lost 5 bases and 10 bases, there was a span of 13 bases.

This chain links TRBV28 with TRBJ1-6; maybe TRBD1 (6 bases). The V end lost 6 bases, the J end lost 6 bases, and 15 bases lay between the germline ends. Per the germline V gene, CDR1 is MDHEN and CDR2 is SYDVKM. CDR3 length: 15 residues. The CDR3: CASSPSGAGNSPLHF. CDR3 coding DNA: TGTGCCAGCAGCCCCTCGGGGGCAGGTAATTCACCCCTCCACTTT.

This clone appeared a few times. V is TRBV25-1 and J is TRBJ2-1; 7 bases fit TRBD2. Germline-derived CDR1 and CDR2 are MGHDK and SYGVNS. With V trimmed by 10 bases and J by 5 bases, 17 bases remained unmatched. The CDR3 contains 16 residues. The CDR3: CAIESSGLFYNNEQFF. CDR3 sequence (DNA): TGTGCCATCGAATCTTCGGGACTATTCTACAACAATGAGCAGTTCTTC.

This sequence joins TRBV25-1 and TRBJ2-5; 13 bases are shared with TRBD2. Germline loops: CDR1 MGHDK, CDR2 SYGVNS. The CDR3 runs 14 residues. J was trimmed by 7 bases and V by 6 bases; bases with no gene match: 5. Here the CDR3 reads CASSRTSGSLTQYF. In DNA, the CDR3 is TGTGCCAGCAGCAGGACTAGCGGGAGTTTGACCCAGTACTTC.

The chain is built from TRBV15 and TRBJ2-7; 10 bases match TRBD2. CDR1 is LNHNV and CDR2 is YYDKDF in the germline V gene (reference sequence). This CDR3 contains 15 residues. The V and J ends lost 1 base and 6 bases, in that order; junction bases with no gene match: 6. CDR3 protein: CATSRVASGRGEQYF. DNA of the CDR3: TGTGCCACCAGCAGAGTGGCTAGCGGGAGAGGCGAGCAGTACTTC.

V gene TRBV7-2 combines with J gene TRBJ2-1; TRBD2 matches 11 bases. This CDR3 spans 15 amino acids. V shed 7 bases and J 3 bases; nucleotides not matched to a gene: 5. The germline CDR1 and CDR2 sequences are SGHTA and FQGNSA. For the CDR3, the DNA is TGTGCCAGCATCTCAGGGACTAGCGGCTACAATGAGCAGTTCTTC. Translated, it gives CASISGTSGYNEQFF.

The gene calls are TRBV5-1 and TRBJ2-3, with 8 positions matching TRBD2. Germline CDR1 and CDR2: SGHRS and YFSETQ. CDR3 length: 16 amino acids. J lost 4 bases, V lost 4 bases, and 11 bases had no gene match. CDR3 protein: CASSRLVAGIADTQYF. CDR3 DNA: TGCGCCAGCAGCCGCCTGGTAGCGGGAATAGCAGATACGCAGTATTTT.

V usage is TRBV7-9 and J usage is TRBJ2-7; D is perhaps TRBD1 (5 bases). Germline V gene sequence: CDR1 SEHNR, CDR2 FQNEAQ (reference sequence). V gave up 8 bases and J gave up 4 bases, with 15 bases separating them. The CDR3 spans 13 residues. The CDR3 loop is CASAGSQRYEQYF. CDR3 DNA sequence: TGTGCCAGCGCAGGGTCTCAGCGTTACGAGCAGTACTTC.

This sequence joins TRBV5-1 and TRBJ1-1; no clear D. Germline CDR1 reads SGHRS; CDR2 reads YFSETQ. CDR3 length equals 14 residues. With 4 bases removed from V and 0 bases from J, the gap between germline ends came to 10 bases. The CDR3 loop reads CASSETTMNTEAFF. Here the CDR3 DNA reads TGCGCCAGCAGCGAGACGACTATGAACACTGAAGCTTTCTTT.

J is TRBJ2-7 and V is TRBV7-2; perhaps TRBD2 as D (6 bases). CDR3 length: 17 amino acids. Trimming pared 5 bases from V and 0 bases from J, leaving 20 bases between. Germline V gene data show CDR1 as SGHTA and CDR2 as FQGNSA. The CDR3 DNA is TGTGCCAGCAGCCCAGTCGAAGGGACTTTTCGCTCCTACGAGCAGTACTTC. It codes for CASSPVEGTFRSYEQYF.

The chain employs TRBV18 and TRBJ1-2, with D unclear. This CDR3 comprises 13 residues. Trimming cost V 6 bases and J 1 base, with 9 bases left between them. Germline CDR1 reads KGHSH; CDR2 reads LQKENI. CDR3 bases: TGTGCCAGCTCCCTAGCGAATAACTATGGCTACACCTTC. Translation gives CASSLANNYGYTF.